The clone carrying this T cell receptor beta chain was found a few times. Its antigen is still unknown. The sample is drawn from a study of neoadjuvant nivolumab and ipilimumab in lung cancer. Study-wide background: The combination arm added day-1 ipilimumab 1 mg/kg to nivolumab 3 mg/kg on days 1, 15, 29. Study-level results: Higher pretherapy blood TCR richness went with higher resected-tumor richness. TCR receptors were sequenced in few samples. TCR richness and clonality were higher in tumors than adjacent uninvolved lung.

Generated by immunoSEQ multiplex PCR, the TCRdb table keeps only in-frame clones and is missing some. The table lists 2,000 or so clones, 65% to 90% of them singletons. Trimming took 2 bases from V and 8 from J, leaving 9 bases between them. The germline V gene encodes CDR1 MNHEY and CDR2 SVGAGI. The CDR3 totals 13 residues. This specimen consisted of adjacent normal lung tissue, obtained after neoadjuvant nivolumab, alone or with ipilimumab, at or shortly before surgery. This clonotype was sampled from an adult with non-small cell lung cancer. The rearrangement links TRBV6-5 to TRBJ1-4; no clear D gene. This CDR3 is CASSYQKEEKLFF. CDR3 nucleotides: TGTGCCAGCAGTTACCAGAAAGAGGAAAAACTGTTTTTT.